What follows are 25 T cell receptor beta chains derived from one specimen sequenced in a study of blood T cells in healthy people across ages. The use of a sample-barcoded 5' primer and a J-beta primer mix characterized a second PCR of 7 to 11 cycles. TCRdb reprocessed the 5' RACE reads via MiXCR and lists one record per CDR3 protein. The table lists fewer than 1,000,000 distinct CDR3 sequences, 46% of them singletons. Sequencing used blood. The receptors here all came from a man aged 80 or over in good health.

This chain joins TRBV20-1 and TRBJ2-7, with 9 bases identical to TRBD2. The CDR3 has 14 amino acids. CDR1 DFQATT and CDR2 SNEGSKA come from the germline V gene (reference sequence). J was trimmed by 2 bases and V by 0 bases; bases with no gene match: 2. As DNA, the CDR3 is TGCAGTGCTAGAGACAGCGGGGGGACCTACGAGCAGTACTTC. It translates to CSARDSGGTYEQYF.

The CDR3 region is CASRGPVTNTGELFF. The CDR3 DNA follows: TGTGCCAGCAGGGGCCCGGTTACAAACACCGGGGAGCTGTTTTTT. The V call is TRBV7-2, the J call TRBJ2-2; D uncertain. Trimming removed 6 bases at V and 2 bases at J, with 13 bases between. The CDR3 loop spans 15 amino acids. Per the germline V gene, CDR1 is SGHTA and CDR2 is FQGNSA.

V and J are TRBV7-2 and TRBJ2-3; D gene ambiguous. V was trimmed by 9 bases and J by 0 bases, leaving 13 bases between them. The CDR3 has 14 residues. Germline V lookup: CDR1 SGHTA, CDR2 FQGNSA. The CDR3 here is CASSKLLSTDTQYF. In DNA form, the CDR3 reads TGTGCCAGTTCGAAACTACTGAGCACAGATACGCAGTATTTT.

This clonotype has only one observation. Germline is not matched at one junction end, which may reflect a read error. The CDR3 DNA sequence: TGTGCCAGCAGTTTAGCGGGAGAAATTGGCAATGAGCAGTTCTTC. It specifies CASSLAGEIGNEQFF. The V gene is TRBV7-2, the J gene TRBJ2-1; 9 nucleotides match TRBD2. Looked up from germline, CDR1 is SGHTA and CDR2 is FQGNSA. The CDR3 totals 15 residues.

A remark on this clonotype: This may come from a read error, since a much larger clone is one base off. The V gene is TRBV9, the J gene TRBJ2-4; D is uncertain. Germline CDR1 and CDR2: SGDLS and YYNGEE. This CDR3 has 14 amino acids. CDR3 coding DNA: TGTGCCGGCAGCGCGACTGTAGCCAAAAACATTCAGTACTTC. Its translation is CAGSATVAKNIQYF.

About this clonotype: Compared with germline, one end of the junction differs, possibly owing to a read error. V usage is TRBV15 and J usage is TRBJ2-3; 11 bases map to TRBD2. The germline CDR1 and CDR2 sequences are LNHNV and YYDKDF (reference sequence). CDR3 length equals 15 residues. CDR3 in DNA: TGTGCCACCAGCAATAGCGGGGGGGCCGCAGATGCGCAGTATTTT. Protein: CATSNSGGAADAQYF. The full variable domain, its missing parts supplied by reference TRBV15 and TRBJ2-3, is DAMVIQNPRYQVTQFGKPVTLSCSQTLNHNVMYWYQQKSSQAPKLLFHYYDKDFNNEADTPDNFQSRRPNTSFCFLDIRSPGLGDTAMYLCATSNSGGAADAQYFGPGTRLTVL.

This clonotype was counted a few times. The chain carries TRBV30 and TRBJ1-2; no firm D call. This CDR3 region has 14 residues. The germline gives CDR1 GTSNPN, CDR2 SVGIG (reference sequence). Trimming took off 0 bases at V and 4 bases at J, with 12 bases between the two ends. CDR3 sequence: CAWSVGPAVYGYTF. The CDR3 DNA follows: TGTGCCTGGAGTGTAGGGCCAGCTGTCTATGGCTACACCTTC.

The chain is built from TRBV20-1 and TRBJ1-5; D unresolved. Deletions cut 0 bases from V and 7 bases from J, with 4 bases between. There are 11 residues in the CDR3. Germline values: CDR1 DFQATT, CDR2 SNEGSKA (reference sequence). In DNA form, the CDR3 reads TGCAGTGCTAGAGAGAACCAGCCCCAGCATTTT. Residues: CSARENQPQHF.

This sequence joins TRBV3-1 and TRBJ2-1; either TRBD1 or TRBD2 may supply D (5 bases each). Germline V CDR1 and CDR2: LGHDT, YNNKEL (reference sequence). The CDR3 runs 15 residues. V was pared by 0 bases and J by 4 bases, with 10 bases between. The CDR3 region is CASSQDQGEYNEQFF. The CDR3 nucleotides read TGTGCCAGCAGCCAAGATCAAGGGGAGTACAATGAGCAGTTCTTC.

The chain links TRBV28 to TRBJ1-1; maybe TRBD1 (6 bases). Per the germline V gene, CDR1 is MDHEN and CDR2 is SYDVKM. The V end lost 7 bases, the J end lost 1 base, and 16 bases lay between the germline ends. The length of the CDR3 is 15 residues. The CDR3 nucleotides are TGTGCCAGCACCTTGCCAGGGGTGGGGAACACTGAAGCTTTCTTT. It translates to CASTLPGVGNTEAFF.

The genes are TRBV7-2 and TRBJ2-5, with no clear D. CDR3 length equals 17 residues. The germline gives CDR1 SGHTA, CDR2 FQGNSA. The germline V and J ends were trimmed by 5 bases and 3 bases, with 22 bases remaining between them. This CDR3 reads CASSPFRRVRGEETQYF. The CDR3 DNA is TGTGCCAGCAGCCCCTTCCGACGGGTGAGAGGCGAAGAGACCCAGTACTTC.

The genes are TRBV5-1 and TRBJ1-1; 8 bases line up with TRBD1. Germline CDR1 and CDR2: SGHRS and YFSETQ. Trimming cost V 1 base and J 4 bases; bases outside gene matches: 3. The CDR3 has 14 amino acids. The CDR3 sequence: CASSLQGATTEAFF. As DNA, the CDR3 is TGCGCCAGCAGCTTGCAGGGGGCGACCACTGAAGCTTTCTTT.

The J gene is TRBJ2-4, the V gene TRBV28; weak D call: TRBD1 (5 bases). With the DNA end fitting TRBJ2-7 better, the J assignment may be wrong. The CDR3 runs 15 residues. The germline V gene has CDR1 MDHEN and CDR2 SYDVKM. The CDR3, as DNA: TGTGCCAGCATTGCGCAGGGTGCTGGGACCTACGAGCAGTACTTC. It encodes CASIAQGAGTYEQYF.

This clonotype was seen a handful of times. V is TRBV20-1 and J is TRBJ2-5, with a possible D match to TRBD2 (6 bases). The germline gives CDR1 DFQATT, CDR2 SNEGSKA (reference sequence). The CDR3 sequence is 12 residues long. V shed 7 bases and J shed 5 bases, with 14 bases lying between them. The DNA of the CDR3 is TGCAGTGTAAGGACTACCTGGGAGACCCAGTACTTC. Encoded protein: CSVRTTWETQYF.

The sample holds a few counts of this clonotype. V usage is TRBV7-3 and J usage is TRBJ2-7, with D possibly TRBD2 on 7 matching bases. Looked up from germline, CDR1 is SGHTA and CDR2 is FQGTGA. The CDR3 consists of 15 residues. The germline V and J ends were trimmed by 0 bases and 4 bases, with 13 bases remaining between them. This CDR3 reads CASSLTGGGQYEQYF. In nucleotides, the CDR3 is TGTGCCAGCAGCTTAACTGGGGGGGGCCAGTACGAGCAGTACTTC.

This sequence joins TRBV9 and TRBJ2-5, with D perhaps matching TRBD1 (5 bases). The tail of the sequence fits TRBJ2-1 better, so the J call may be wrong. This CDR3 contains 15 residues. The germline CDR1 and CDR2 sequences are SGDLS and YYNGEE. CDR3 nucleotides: TGTGCCAGCAGCGTAGCCCAGGGTCAACGAGAGACCCAGTTCTTC. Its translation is CASSVAQGQRETQFF.

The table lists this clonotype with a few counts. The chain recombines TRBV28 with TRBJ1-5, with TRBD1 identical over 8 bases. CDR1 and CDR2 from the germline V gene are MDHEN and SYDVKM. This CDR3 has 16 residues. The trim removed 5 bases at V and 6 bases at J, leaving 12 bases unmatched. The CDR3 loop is CASSLVPRTGPQPQHF. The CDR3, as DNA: TGTGCCAGCAGTCTAGTTCCTAGGACAGGGCCTCAGCCCCAGCATTTT. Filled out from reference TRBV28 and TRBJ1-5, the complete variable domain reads DVKVTQSSRYLVKRTGEKVFLECVQDMDHENMFWYRQDPGLGLRLIYFSYDVKMKEKGDIPEGYSVSREKKERFSLILESASTNQTSMYLCASSLVPRTGPQPQHFGDGTRLSIL.

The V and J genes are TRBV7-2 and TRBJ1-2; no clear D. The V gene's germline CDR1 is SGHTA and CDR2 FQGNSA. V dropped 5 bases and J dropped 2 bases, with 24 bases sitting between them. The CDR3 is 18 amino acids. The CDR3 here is CASSPRWEAQITNYGYTF. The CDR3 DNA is TGTGCCAGCAGCCCTCGGTGGGAAGCGCAAATAACGAACTATGGCTACACCTTC.

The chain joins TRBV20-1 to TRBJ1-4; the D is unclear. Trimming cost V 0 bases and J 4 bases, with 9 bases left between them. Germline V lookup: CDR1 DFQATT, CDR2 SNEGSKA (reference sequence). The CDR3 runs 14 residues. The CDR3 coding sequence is TGCAGTGCTAGAGATGGACGCCTTAATGAAAAACTGTTTTTT. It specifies CSARDGRLNEKLFF.

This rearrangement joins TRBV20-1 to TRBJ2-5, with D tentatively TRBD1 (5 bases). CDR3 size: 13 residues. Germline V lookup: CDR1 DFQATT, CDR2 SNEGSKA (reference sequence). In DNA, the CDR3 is TGCGGTTTAAATCGCGACAGTCAAGAGACCCAGTACTTC. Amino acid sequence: CGLNRDSQETQYF.

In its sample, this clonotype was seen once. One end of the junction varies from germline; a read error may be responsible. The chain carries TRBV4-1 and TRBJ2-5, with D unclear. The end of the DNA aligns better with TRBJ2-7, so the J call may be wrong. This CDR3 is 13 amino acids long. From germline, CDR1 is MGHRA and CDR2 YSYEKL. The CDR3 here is CAISPVPRNEQYF. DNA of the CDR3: TGCGCCATCAGCCCGGTCCCGAGGAACGAGCAGTACTTC.

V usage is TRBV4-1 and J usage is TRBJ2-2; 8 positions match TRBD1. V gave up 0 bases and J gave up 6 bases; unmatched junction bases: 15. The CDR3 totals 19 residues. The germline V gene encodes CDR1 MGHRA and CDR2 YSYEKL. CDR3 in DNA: TGCGCCAGCAGCCAAGAGTGGGCGACAGGGGTTCGAAAGGCCGGGGAGCTGTTTTTT. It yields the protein CASSQEWATGVRKAGELFF.

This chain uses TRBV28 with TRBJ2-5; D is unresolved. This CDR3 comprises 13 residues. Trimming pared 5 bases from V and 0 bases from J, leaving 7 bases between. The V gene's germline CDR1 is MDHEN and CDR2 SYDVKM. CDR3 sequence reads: CASSTTNQETQYF. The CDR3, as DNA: TGTGCCAGCAGTACGACAAACCAAGAGACCCAGTACTTC.

The DNA of the CDR3 is TGTGCCAGCAGTGTAGGGGACAGGGAATCGGGTGAAGCTTTCTTT. Translating it yields CASSVGDRESGEAFF. V is TRBV6-2 or TRBV6-3 and J is TRBJ1-1; TRBD1 aligns across 9 bases. Germline V gene sequence: CDR1 MNHEY, CDR2 SVGEGT. This CDR3 is built from 15 residues. Trimming cost V 5 bases and J 7 bases; bases outside gene matches: 11.

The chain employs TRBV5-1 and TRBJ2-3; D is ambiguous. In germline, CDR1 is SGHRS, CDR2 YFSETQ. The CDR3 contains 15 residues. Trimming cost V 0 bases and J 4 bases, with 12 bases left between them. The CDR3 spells CASSLGSTASDTQYF. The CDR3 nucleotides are TGCGCCAGCAGCTTGGGAAGTACAGCCTCAGATACGCAGTATTTT.